The 25 T cell receptor beta chains in this list originate from one sample, sequenced in a study of blood T cell repertoires in COVID-19. Generated by immunoSEQ multiplex PCR, the TCRdb table keeps only in-frame clones and is missing some. The data show some 130,000 clones, over 70% seen once. Sample: peripheral blood. Receptors were obtained from a man of 80 years or more with acute or convalescent COVID-19.

The chain joins TRBV19 to TRBJ2-3, with 8 bases aligning to TRBD1. The CDR3 is made up of 15 amino acids. Germline V gene sequence: CDR1 LNHDA, CDR2 SQIVND (reference sequence). Trimming cost V 3 bases and J 5 bases; bases outside gene matches: 7. CDR3 in DNA: TGTGCCAGTAGTATTCAGGACAGGGTACGAGATACGCAGTATTTT. Amino acid sequence: CASSIQDRVRDTQYF.

A few counts support this clone. The CDR3 DNA reads TGTGCCAGCAGCACAGGGATTCACTCCTACGAGCAGTACTTC. Its translation: CASSTGIHSYEQYF. The chain uses TRBV7-9 and TRBJ2-7; possibly TRBD1 for D (6 bases). Germline V CDR1 and CDR2: SEHNR, FQNEAQ (reference sequence). This CDR3 has 14 residues. V was trimmed by 5 bases and J by 0 bases, leaving 11 bases between them.

This clone is a singleton in its sample. V and J are TRBV2 and TRBJ1-2, with 7 bases matching TRBD1. CDR1 is SNHLY, CDR2 FYNNEI, per germline. There are 16 residues in the CDR3. J was trimmed by 4 bases and V by 3 bases; bases with no gene match: 11. CDR3 nucleotides: TGTGCCAGCAGTGAGACCGGGACAGCAGGCCTCTATGGCTACACCTTC. It translates to CASSETGTAGLYGYTF.

The V call is TRBV18, the J call TRBJ2-7, with D maybe TRBD2 (5 bases). Trimming removed 3 bases from V and 7 bases from J, with 13 bases in between. The CDR3 consists of 13 residues. The germline gives CDR1 KGHSH, CDR2 LQKENI. CDR3 nucleotide sequence: TGTGCCAGCTCACCGGGATCGGGGTTGGAGCAGTACTTC. Translation gives CASSPGSGLEQYF.

The chain couples TRBV28 to TRBJ2-5, with 11 bases identical to TRBD2. The CDR3 length is 16 residues. In germline, CDR1 is MDHEN, CDR2 SYDVKM. J gave up 2 bases and V 3 bases, and 5 bases lay outside the gene matches. CDR3 nucleotide sequence: TGTGCCAGCAGTTTGGGGCTAGCGGGGGGACAAGAGACCCAGTACTTC. Translated: CASSLGLAGGQETQYF.

The chain links TRBV29-1 to TRBJ1-6, with D hard to call. Trimming stripped 4 bases from V and 6 bases from J, with 7 bases between. Germline V gene data show CDR1 as SQVTM and CDR2 as ANQGSEA. The CDR3 spans 12 residues. The CDR3 here is CSVGGLNSPLHF. In DNA, the CDR3 is TGCAGCGTTGGAGGTCTTAATTCACCCCTCCACTTT.

The V and J genes are TRBV9 and TRBJ1-2, with TRBD1 matching 7 bases. Germline CDR1 reads SGDLS; CDR2 reads YYNGEE. J gave up 1 base and V 3 bases, and 6 bases lay outside the gene matches. The length of the CDR3 is 15 residues. In nucleotides, the CDR3 is TGTGCCAGCAGCGGCCGGGACAGTATTAACTATGGCTACACCTTC. Translating it yields CASSGRDSINYGYTF.

This chain joins TRBV7-6 and TRBJ2-7; 7 bases agree with TRBD1. This CDR3 spans 15 amino acids. V gave up 5 bases and J gave up 5 bases; unmatched junction bases: 12. Germline V gene data show CDR1 as SGHVS and CDR2 as FNYEAQ. The CDR3 DNA reads as TGTGCCAGCAGCCAGACAGGGTGGCAAGACGACGAGCAGTACTTC. This sequence encodes CASSQTGWQDDEQYF.

The CDR3 here is CASGRYEQYF. DNA of the CDR3: TGTGCCAGCGGGAGATATGAGCAGTACTTC. The chain uses TRBV21-1 and TRBJ2-7; TRBD2, the D gene given by the table, was not confirmed from the DNA. TRBV21-1 is annotated as a pseudogene. The CDR3 covers 10 residues.

J is TRBJ1-4 and V is TRBV5-8; 9 nucleotides match TRBD1. CDR1 SGHTS and CDR2 YDEGEE come from the germline V gene. V shed 4 bases and J 4 bases; nucleotides not matched to a gene: 2. This CDR3 has 14 amino acids. The DNA of the CDR3 is TGTGCCAGCAGCCAGGGACAGGGTAATGAAAAACTGTTTTTT. Translation gives CASSQGQGNEKLFF.

This clone was seen a handful of times. The rearrangement joins TRBV2 to TRBJ1-1, with 12 bases identical to TRBD1. The germline V gene has CDR1 SNHLY and CDR2 FYNNEI. The CDR3 spans 15 residues. V shed 4 bases, J shed 5 bases, and the junction held 5 bases outside the gene matches. CDR3: CASSGGGQGATEAFF. CDR3 bases: TGTGCCAGCAGTGGAGGGGGACAGGGGGCAACTGAAGCTTTCTTT.

Only one count was recorded for this clone. The J gene is TRBJ2-7, the V gene TRBV7-8; D is possibly TRBD2 (5 bases). CDR3 length: 15 amino acids. CDR1 and CDR2 (germline): SGHVS, FQNEAQ. Deletions cut 2 bases from V and 0 bases from J, with 11 bases between. DNA for the CDR3: TGTGCCAGCAGCTTAAAACTGGGGAGCTCCTACGAGCAGTACTTC. Its translation is CASSLKLGSSYEQYF.

The chain combines TRBV7-8 with TRBJ2-3; 7 bases line up with TRBD1. The CDR3 loop spans 14 amino acids. Trimming took 3 bases from V and 3 from J; bases not matched to a gene: 3. The germline CDR1 and CDR2 sequences are SGHVS and FQNEAQ. In nucleotides, the CDR3 is TGTGCCAGCAGCTTGACAGGGCGGACAGATACGCAGTATTTT. Protein: CASSLTGRTDTQYF. The complete variable domain, with remaining parts taken from reference TRBV7-8 and TRBJ2-3, reads GAGVSQSPRYKVAKRGQDVALRCDPISGHVSLFWYQQALGQGPEFLTYFQNEAQLDKSGLPSDRFFAERPEGSVSTLKIQRTQQEDSAVYLCASSLTGRTDTQYFGPGTRLTVL.

V usage is TRBV3-1 (or the pseudogene TRBV3-2) and J usage is TRBJ2-7, with TRBD1 as a possible D gene (5 bases). The V gene's germline CDR1 is LGHDT and CDR2 YNNKEL (reference sequence). V was trimmed by 5 bases and J by 1 base, leaving 18 bases between them. The CDR3 loop spans 16 amino acids. CDR3 nucleotides: TGTGCCAGCAGCGCGATCGGGCAGGGCCGATCCTACGAGCAGTACTTC. It encodes CASSAIGQGRSYEQYF.

The V gene is TRBV29-1, the J gene TRBJ1-2, with no clear D. The CDR3 covers 11 residues. The V end lost 3 bases, the J end lost 5 bases, and 7 bases lay between the germline ends. From germline, CDR1 is SQVTM and CDR2 ANQGSEA. The DNA of the CDR3 is TGCAGCGTTGACCCTCCTTATGGCTACACCTTC. Encoded protein: CSVDPPYGYTF.

This clone has more than one count but fewer than ten. The gene calls are TRBV2 and TRBJ1-2; TRBD1 agrees at 9 bases. The CDR3 consists of 15 residues. V gave up 0 bases and J gave up 4 bases; unmatched junction bases: 3. From germline, CDR1 is SNHLY and CDR2 FYNNEI. CDR3 nucleotides: TGTGCCAGCAGTGAAGCTGGACAGGGGCCCTATGGCTACACCTTC. It specifies CASSEAGQGPYGYTF.

V gene TRBV6-1 combines with J gene TRBJ1-5; 8 nucleotides line up with TRBD1. The CDR3 is made up of 15 amino acids. Germline CDR1 reads MNHNS; CDR2 reads SASEGT. J lost 4 bases, V lost 3 bases, and 5 bases had no gene match. The CDR3 region has the DNA TGTGCCAGCAGTGACCGACAGGGGTGGAATCAGCCCCAGCATTTT. This sequence encodes CASSDRQGWNQPQHF.

The chain couples TRBV12-3 or TRBV12-4 to TRBJ2-1; possible D gene TRBD2, 5 bases. The CDR3 is made up of 12 amino acids. Trimming took off 1 base at V and 7 bases at J, with 5 bases between the two ends. The CDR3, as DNA: TGTGCCAGCAGTTTAGGCGGGAATGAGCAGTTCTTC. Its translation is CASSLGGNEQFF.

J is TRBJ1-2 and V is TRBV6-4, with TRBD1 as a possible D gene (6 bases). Per the germline V gene, CDR1 is MRHNA and CDR2 is SNTAGT. Trimming took 6 bases from V and 2 from J, leaving 16 bases between them. CDR3 length: 15 residues. CDR3 in amino acids: CASSLYRAKNYGYTF. CDR3 DNA: TGTGCCAGCAGCCTTTACAGGGCCAAGAACTATGGCTACACCTTC.

The chain combines TRBV4-3 with TRBJ2-2, with D possibly matching TRBD2 (5 bases). CDR3 length: 14 amino acids. Trimming shortened V by 4 bases and J by 3 bases, and 9 bases separated the two germline ends. CDR1 and CDR2 from the germline V gene are LGHNA and YSLEER. CDR3 nucleotide sequence: TGCGCCAGCAGCCCTAGGCGGGACACCGGGGAGCTGTTTTTT. This encodes CASSPRRDTGELFF.

J is TRBJ2-7 and V is TRBV1; whether TRBD2, the table's D call, matches the DNA was not checked. TRBV1 is flagged as a pseudogene. There are 18 residues in the CDR3. The CDR3 DNA reads as TGCACCAGCAGCCAAGATCTTTCTAGCGGGGGGCCCTCCTACGAGCAGTACTTC. This translates into CTSSQDLSSGGPSYEQYF.

This clone has just a few counts. The V call is TRBV19, the J call TRBJ1-6; D gene uncertain. From germline, CDR1 is LNHDA and CDR2 SQIVND (reference sequence). Trimming left V 5 bases short and J 3 bases short, with 11 bases between. This CDR3 is built from 15 residues. CDR3 residues: CASSLTGSYNSPLHF. DNA of the CDR3: TGTGCCAGTAGTCTGACCGGGAGCTATAATTCACCCCTCCACTTT.

This clone was counted between two and nine times. The chain recombines TRBV12-3 or TRBV12-4 with TRBJ1-2; TRBD1 agrees at 9 bases. V shed 5 bases, J shed 6 bases, and the junction held 4 bases outside the gene matches. This CDR3 region has 13 residues. For the CDR3, the DNA is TGTGCCAGCAGTCCCTGGACAGGGGATGGCTACACCTTC. Amino acid sequence: CASSPWTGDGYTF.

J is TRBJ2-3 and V is TRBV5-1, with 12 bases fitting TRBD2. The CDR3 totals 15 residues. Germline CDR1 is SGHRS and CDR2 is YFSETQ. V shed 4 bases, J shed 4 bases, and the junction held 4 bases outside the gene matches. This CDR3 is CASSDGLAGSDTQYF. CDR3 sequence (DNA): TGCGCCAGCAGCGACGGACTAGCGGGGTCAGATACGCAGTATTTT. Drawing the rest from reference TRBV5-1 and TRBJ2-3, the complete variable domain is KAGVTQTPRYLIKTRGQQVTLSCSPISGHRSVSWYQQTPGQGLQFLFEYFSETQRNKGNFPGRFSGRQFSNSRSEMNVSTLELGDSALYLCASSDGLAGSDTQYFGPGTRLTVL.

The V and J genes are TRBV3-1 (or the pseudogene TRBV3-2) and TRBJ2-2, with TRBD1 matching over 7 bases. The V segment lost 2 bases and the J segment 4 bases; nucleotides outside the gene matches: 7. This CDR3 contains 16 residues. Germline values: CDR1 LGHDT, CDR2 YNNKEL (reference sequence). The CDR3 is CASSQRDSVGTGELFF. CDR3 nucleotides: TGTGCCAGCAGCCAAAGGGACAGCGTGGGCACCGGGGAGCTGTTTTTT.